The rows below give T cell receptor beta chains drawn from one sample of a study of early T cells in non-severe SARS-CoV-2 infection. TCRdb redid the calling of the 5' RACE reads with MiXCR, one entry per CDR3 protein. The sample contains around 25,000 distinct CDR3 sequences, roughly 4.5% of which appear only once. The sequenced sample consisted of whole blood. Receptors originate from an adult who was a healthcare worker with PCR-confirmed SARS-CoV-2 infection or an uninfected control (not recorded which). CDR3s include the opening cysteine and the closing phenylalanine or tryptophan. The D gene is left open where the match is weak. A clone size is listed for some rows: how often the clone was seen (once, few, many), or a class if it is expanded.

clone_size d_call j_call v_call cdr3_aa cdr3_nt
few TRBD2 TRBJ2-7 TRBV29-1 CSAGGDSAQYF TGCAGCGCCGGGGGGGACTCTGCGCAGTACTTC
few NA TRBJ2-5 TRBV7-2 CASSLAMRGETQYF TGTGCCAGCAGCTTAGCGATGAGGGGAGAGACCCAGTACTTC
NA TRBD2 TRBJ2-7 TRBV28 CASKPGLALSEQYF TGTGCCAGCAAGCCGGGACTAGCATTATCCGAGCAGTACTTC
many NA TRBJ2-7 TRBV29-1 CSAQGTYEQYF TGCAGCGCCCAGGGGACCTACGAGCAGTACTTC
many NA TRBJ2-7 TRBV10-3 CAISPLASQGEQYF TGTGCCATCAGTCCATTAGCCTCTCAGGGCGAGCAGTACTTC
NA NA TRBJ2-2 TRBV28 CASSWERWAFTGELFF TGTGCCAGCAGTTGGGAGCGGTGGGCCTTCACCGGGGAGCTGTTTTTT
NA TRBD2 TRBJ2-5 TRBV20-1 CSARGRTSENMKTQYF TGCAGTGCTAGGGGACGGACTAGCGAAAACATGAAGACCCAGTACTTC
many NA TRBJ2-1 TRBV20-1 CSASYWNEQFF TGCAGTGCTAGCTACTGGAATGAGCAGTTCTTC
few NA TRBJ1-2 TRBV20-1 CSARPGTVPYGYTF TGCAGTGCCAGACCCGGGACTGTACCATATGGCTACACCTTC
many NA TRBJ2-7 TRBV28 CASSLSSDRRGEQYF TGTGCCAGCAGTTTATCCTCCGACAGGCGAGGCGAGCAGTACTTC
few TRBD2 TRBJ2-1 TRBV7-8 CASSSLTSGTYNEQFF TGTGCCAGCAGCTCGCTGACTAGCGGGACCTACAATGAGCAGTTCTTC
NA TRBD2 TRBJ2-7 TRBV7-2 CVSSLNLAGASYEQYF TGTGTCAGCAGCTTAAATCTAGCGGGAGCATCCTACGAGCAGTACTTC
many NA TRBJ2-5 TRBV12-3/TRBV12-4 CASSLDGQETQYF TGTGCCAGCAGTTTAGACGGACAAGAGACCCAGTACTTC
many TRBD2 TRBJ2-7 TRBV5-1 CASSMGLAGSDEQYF TGCGCCAGCAGCATGGGACTAGCGGGGTCTGACGAGCAGTACTTC